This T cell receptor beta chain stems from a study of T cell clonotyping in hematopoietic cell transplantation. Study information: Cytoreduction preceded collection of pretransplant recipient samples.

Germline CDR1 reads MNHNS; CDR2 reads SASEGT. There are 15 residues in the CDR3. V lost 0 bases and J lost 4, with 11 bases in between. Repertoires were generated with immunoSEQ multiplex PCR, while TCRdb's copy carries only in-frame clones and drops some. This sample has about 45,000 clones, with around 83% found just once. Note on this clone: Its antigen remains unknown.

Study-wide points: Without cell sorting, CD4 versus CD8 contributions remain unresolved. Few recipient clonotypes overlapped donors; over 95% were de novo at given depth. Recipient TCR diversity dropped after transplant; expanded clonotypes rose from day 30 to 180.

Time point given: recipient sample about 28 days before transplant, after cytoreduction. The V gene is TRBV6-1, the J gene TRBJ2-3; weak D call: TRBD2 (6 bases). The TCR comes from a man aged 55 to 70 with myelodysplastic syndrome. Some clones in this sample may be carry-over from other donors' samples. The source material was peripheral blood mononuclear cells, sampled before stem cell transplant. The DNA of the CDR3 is TGTGCCAGCAGTGAAGCGACTGGAGGGCCAGATACGCAGTATTTT. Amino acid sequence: CASSEATGGPDTQYF.